Below are 6 T cell receptor beta chains sequenced from a single sample in a study of cytomegalovirus exposure and HLA in healthy donors. The primer mix had 60 Vbeta and 13 Jbeta primers. Clones were sequenced by immunoSEQ multiplex PCR, and TCRdb holds only the in-frame ones, with some missing. Recorded for this sample: tens of thousands of clones. The sequenced sample consisted of PBMCs. The receptors derive from a female donor in good health and CMV-seropositive.

The CDR3 DNA is TGCGCCAGCAGCCAAGAGAGGACAGGAAGCCAAGAGACCCAGTACTTC. Translation gives CASSQERTGSQETQYF. The chain combines TRBV4-1 with TRBJ2-5; 7 bases are shared with TRBD1. Trimming at V came to 0 bases and at J to 1 base, leaving 5 bases not matched to a gene. CDR1 is MGHRA and CDR2 is YSYEKL in the germline V gene. The CDR3 extends over 16 amino acids.

This chain links TRBV2 with TRBJ2-7, with TRBD1 identical over 9 bases. Germline V gives CDR1 SNHLY, CDR2 FYNNEI. This CDR3 has 15 residues. The V and J ends lost 7 bases and 0 bases, in that order; junction bases with no gene match: 7. CDR3 coding DNA: TGTGCCAGCAAACGGGACAGGGACCCCTCCTACGAGCAGTACTTC. Its protein product is CASKRDRDPSYEQYF.

The chain couples TRBV13 to TRBJ2-7, with 7 positions matching TRBD1. V was clipped by 3 bases and J by 3 bases; unmatched bases: 5. The CDR3 spans 14 residues. Looked up from germline, CDR1 is PRHDT and CDR2 is FYEKMQ (reference sequence). CDR3 sequence reads: CASSFIAGGYEQYF. CDR3 DNA: TGTGCCAGCAGCTTCATAGCAGGGGGCTACGAGCAGTACTTC. The entire variable domain, with the rest obtained from reference TRBV13 and TRBJ2-7, is as follows: AAGVIQSPRHLIKEKRETATLKCYPIPRHDTVYWYQQGPGQDPQFLISFYEKMQSDKGSIPDRFSAQQFSDYHSELNMSSLELGDSALYFCASSFIAGGYEQYFGPGTRLTVT.

The V and J genes are TRBV11-1 and TRBJ1-4, with 8 bases that match TRBD1. J was trimmed by 4 bases and V by 5 bases; bases with no gene match: 6. This CDR3 spans 15 amino acids. Germline V gene sequence: CDR1 SGHAT, CDR2 FQDESV (reference sequence). As DNA, the CDR3 is TGTGCCAGCAGCCGTCAGGGGGCGATTAATGAAAAACTGTTTTTT. Its translation is CASSRQGAINEKLFF.

This chain links TRBV19 with TRBJ1-2; maybe TRBD1 (5 bases). Germline V lookup: CDR1 LNHDA, CDR2 SQIVND (reference sequence). The V gene lost 3 bases and the J gene lost 3 bases, with 14 bases spanning the gap. The CDR3 has 15 residues. The chain's CDR3 is CASSMDGQGHYGYTF. DNA for the CDR3: TGTGCCAGTAGTATGGACGGGCAGGGCCACTATGGCTACACCTTC.

Remarks on this clone: Germline and junction disagree at one end, which may indicate a read error. The chain couples TRBV18 to TRBJ2-3, with TRBD2 matching 11 bases. Germline loops: CDR1 KGHSH, CDR2 LQKENI. The CDR3 runs to 14 residues. The CDR3 DNA is TGTGCCAGCTCCGCGACTAGCGGGGAAGATAAGCAGTATTTT. Its protein product is CASSATSGEDKQYF.